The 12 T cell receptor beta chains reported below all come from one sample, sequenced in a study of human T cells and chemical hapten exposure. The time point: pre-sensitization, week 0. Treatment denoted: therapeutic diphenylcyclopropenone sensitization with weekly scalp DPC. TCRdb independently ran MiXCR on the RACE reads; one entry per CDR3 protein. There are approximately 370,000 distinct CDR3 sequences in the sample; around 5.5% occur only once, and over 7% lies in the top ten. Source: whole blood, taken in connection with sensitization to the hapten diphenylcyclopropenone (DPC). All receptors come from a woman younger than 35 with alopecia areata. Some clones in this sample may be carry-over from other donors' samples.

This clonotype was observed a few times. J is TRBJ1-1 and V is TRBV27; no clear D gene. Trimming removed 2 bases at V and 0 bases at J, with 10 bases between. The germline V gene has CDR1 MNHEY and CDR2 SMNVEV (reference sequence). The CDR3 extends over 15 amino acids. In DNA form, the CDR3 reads TGTGCCAGCAGTTTACTCGGCAGCTTGAACACTGAAGCTTTCTTT. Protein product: CASSLLGSLNTEAFF.

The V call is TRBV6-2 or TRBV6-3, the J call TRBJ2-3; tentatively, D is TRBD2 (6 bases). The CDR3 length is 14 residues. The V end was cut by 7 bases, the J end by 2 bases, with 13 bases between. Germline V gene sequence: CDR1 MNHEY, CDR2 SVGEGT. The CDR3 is CASKFGGVTDTQYF. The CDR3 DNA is TGTGCCAGCAAATTCGGGGGAGTCACAGATACGCAGTATTTT.

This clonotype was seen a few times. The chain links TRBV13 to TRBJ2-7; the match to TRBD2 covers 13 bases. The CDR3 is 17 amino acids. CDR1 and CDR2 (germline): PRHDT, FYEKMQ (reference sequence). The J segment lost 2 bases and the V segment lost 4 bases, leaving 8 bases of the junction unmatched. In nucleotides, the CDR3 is TGTGCCAGCAGCTCCGGGACTAGCGGGGCTAGAACCTACGAGCAGTACTTC. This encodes CASSSGTSGARTYEQYF.

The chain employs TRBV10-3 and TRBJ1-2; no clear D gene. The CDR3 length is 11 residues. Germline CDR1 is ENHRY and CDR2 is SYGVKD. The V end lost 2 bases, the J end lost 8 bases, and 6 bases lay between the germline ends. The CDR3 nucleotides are TGTGCCATCAGTGAGGGACGGGGCTACACCTTC. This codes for CAISEGRGYTF.

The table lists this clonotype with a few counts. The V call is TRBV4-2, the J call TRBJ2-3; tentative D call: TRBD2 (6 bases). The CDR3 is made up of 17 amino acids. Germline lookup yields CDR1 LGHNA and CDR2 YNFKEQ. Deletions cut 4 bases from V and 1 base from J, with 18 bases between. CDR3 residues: CASSPSWRGDGTDTQYF. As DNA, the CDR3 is TGTGCCAGCAGCCCGTCCTGGCGGGGTGACGGCACAGATACGCAGTATTTT.

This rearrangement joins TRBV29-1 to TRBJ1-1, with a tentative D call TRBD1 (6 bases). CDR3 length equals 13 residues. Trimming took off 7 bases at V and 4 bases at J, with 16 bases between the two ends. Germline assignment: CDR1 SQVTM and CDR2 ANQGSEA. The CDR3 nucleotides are TGCAGCGCTCGGTCAGGGGCAAGCACTGAAGCTTTCTTT. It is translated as CSARSGASTEAFF. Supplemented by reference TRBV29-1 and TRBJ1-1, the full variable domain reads SAVISQKPSRDICQRGTSLTIQCQVDSQVTMMFWYRQQPGQSLTLIATANQGSEATYESGFVIDKFPISRPNLTFSTLTVSNMSPEDSSIYLCSARSGASTEAFFGQGTRLTVV.

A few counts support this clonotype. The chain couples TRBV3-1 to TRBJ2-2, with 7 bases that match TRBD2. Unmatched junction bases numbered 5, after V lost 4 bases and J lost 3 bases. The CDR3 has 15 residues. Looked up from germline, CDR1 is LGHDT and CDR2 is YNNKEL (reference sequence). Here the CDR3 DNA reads TGTGCCAGCAGCCGAGAAGCGGGGTACACCGGGGAGCTGTTTTTT. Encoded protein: CASSREAGYTGELFF.

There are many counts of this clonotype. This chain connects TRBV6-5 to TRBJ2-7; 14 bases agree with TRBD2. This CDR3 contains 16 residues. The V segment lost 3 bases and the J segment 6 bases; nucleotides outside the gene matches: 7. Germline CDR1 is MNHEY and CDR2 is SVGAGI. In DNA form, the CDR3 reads TGTGCCAGCAGTTATGCCCACGGGACTAGCGGGGGCGAGCAGTACTTC. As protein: CASSYAHGTSGGEQYF.

The CDR3 nucleotides are TGTGCCAGCAGTGAGAGAGCGGGGATAGTCCCCACCTCCACAGATACGCAGTATTTT. Translation gives CASSERAGIVPTSTDTQYF. This sequence joins TRBV2 and TRBJ2-3, with 7 nucleotides matching TRBD2. The V gene's germline CDR1 is SNHLY and CDR2 FYNNEI. The CDR3 contains 19 residues. V gave up 3 bases and J gave up 2 bases; unmatched junction bases: 17.

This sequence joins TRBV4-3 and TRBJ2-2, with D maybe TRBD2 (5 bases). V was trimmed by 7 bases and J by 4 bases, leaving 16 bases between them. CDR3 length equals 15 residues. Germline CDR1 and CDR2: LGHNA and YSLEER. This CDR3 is CASTQSQAGTGELFF. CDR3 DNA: TGCGCCAGCACCCAGTCCCAGGCGGGCACCGGGGAGCTGTTTTTT.

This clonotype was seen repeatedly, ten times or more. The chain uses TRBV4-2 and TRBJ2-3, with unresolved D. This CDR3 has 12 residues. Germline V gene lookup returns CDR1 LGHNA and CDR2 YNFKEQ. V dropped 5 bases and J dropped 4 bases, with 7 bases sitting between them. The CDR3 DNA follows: TGTGCCAGCAGCACCACGGCAGATACGCAGTATTTT. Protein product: CASSTTADTQYF.

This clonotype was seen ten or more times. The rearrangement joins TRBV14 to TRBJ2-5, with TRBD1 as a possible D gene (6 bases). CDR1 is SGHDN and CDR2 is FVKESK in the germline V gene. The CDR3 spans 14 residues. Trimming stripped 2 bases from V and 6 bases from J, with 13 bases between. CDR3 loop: CASSQIRTVKTQYF. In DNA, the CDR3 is TGTGCCAGCAGCCAAATCAGGACAGTTAAGACCCAGTACTTC.